The next 25 T cell receptor beta chains were all read from a single sample in a study of T cell changes during pregnancy in multiple sclerosis. Data came from immunoSEQ multiplex PCR; TCRdb stores just in-frame clones and leaves some out. The sample has about 94,000 clones, roughly 92% seen once; the top ten hold 0.99%. The specimen was peripheral blood, collected after pregnancy. The receptors were gathered from a female donor with multiple sclerosis, enrolled in a pregnancy study.

The chain employs TRBV9 and TRBJ2-7; TRBD1 agrees at 7 bases. V shed 4 bases, J shed 6 bases, and the junction held 10 bases outside the gene matches. The germline V gene encodes CDR1 SGDLS and CDR2 YYNGEE. The CDR3 consists of 14 residues. The CDR3 reads CASSPRLGGSEQYF. For the CDR3, the DNA is TGTGCCAGCAGCCCCAGGCTAGGGGGCTCCGAGCAGTACTTC.

This chain uses TRBV28 with TRBJ2-2; TRBD2 aligns across 12 bases. V trimming: 8 bases; J trimming: 6 bases; junction bases outside the gene matches: 7. CDR1 is MDHEN, CDR2 SYDVKM, per germline. This CDR3 has 15 amino acids. The CDR3 sequence is CASSLGTSGSGELFF. In DNA form, the CDR3 reads TGTGCCAGCTCTCTCGGGACTAGCGGGTCCGGGGAGCTGTTTTTT.

This chain connects TRBV7-6 to TRBJ2-1; D is perhaps TRBD2 (5 bases). CDR3 length: 15 amino acids. The germline V gene encodes CDR1 SGHVS and CDR2 FNYEAQ. V was shortened by 4 bases and J by 0 bases, with 10 bases between the two germline ends. CDR3 protein: CASSSDLSSYNEQFF. CDR3 in DNA: TGTGCCAGCAGCTCGGACTTGAGCTCCTACAATGAGCAGTTCTTC.

The gene calls are TRBV13 and TRBJ2-4, with 9 bases that match TRBD1. The CDR3 loop spans 14 amino acids. Looked up from germline, CDR1 is PRHDT and CDR2 is FYEKMQ (reference sequence). V lost 5 bases, J lost 8 bases, and 7 bases stayed unmatched. The chain's CDR3 is CASSQQGALDIQYF. The CDR3 DNA reads TGTGCCAGCAGCCAACAGGGGGCTCTGGACATTCAGTACTTC.

The chain joins TRBV5-1 to TRBJ1-3; possible D gene TRBD1, 6 bases. From germline, CDR1 is SGHRS and CDR2 YFSETQ. The CDR3 extends over 15 amino acids. V was clipped by 4 bases and J by 3 bases, with 14 bases between them. The CDR3 loop reads CASSATQGFGNTIYF. CDR3 coding DNA: TGCGCCAGCAGCGCGACGCAGGGGTTTGGAAACACCATATATTTT.

The gene calls are TRBV4-1 and TRBJ2-7; D gene uncertain. This CDR3 is 15 amino acids long. The V gene's germline CDR1 is MGHRA and CDR2 YSYEKL. The V end was cut by 0 bases, the J end by 3 bases, with 12 bases between. The DNA for the CDR3 is TGCGCCAGCAGCCAAGAATCTAACAGATACTACGAGCAGTACTTC. Translation: CASSQESNRYYEQYF.

The chain carries TRBV21-1 and TRBJ2-1; the D call TRBD2 from the table was never checked on the DNA. TRBV21-1 is shown as a pseudogene. CDR3 length: 15 amino acids. In DNA form, the CDR3 reads TGTGCCAGCCCCTTCACTAGCGGCTCCTACAATGAGCAGTTCTTC. It specifies CASPFTSGSYNEQFF.

The V and J genes are TRBV6-1 and TRBJ1-5; 11 nucleotides line up with TRBD1. Germline assignment: CDR1 MNHNS and CDR2 SASEGT. Trimming at V came to 6 bases and at J to 6 bases, leaving 7 bases not matched to a gene. The CDR3 is 15 amino acids. CDR3 sequence reads: CASSWTGGEGQPQHF. In DNA, the CDR3 is TGTGCCAGCAGCTGGACAGGGGGCGAAGGTCAGCCCCAGCATTTT.

The chain uses TRBV30 and TRBJ2-2, with 8 bases aligning to TRBD2. After removal of 2 bases from V and 6 bases from J, the junction contained 5 bases not matched to a gene. Germline loops: CDR1 GTSNPN, CDR2 SVGIG (reference sequence). The CDR3 is 14 amino acids. CDR3: CAWSYGRAPGELFF. The CDR3 bases are TGTGCCTGGAGTTACGGGAGGGCCCCCGGGGAGCTGTTTTTT.

J is TRBJ1-5 and V is TRBV4-2; the match to TRBD1 covers 9 bases. The CDR3 spans 20 residues. With V trimmed by 3 bases and J by 1 base, 16 bases remained unmatched. CDR1 and CDR2 (germline): LGHNA, YNFKEQ. This CDR3 is CASSHSADRGGKGSNQPQHF. Here the CDR3 DNA reads TGTGCCAGCAGCCATTCCGCGGACAGGGGCGGAAAAGGGAGCAATCAGCCCCAGCATTTT.

CDR3: CAWSVFGGESYNEQFF. For the CDR3, the DNA is TGTGCCTGGAGTGTCTTTGGAGGTGAATCCTACAATGAGCAGTTCTTC. The gene calls are TRBV30 and TRBJ2-1, with a weak D call TRBD2 (5 bases). Germline V gives CDR1 GTSNPN, CDR2 SVGIG (reference sequence). CDR3 length equals 16 residues. Trimming pared 0 bases from V and 1 base from J, leaving 13 bases between.

A note on this clone: The same CDR3 arises from other DNA sequences in this sample as well. This chain uses TRBV19 with TRBJ2-7, with 7 bases fitting TRBD1. CDR3 length: 14 amino acids. V lost 3 bases, J lost 2 bases, and 4 bases stayed unmatched. Germline values: CDR1 LNHDA, CDR2 SQIVND (reference sequence). CDR3 nucleotide sequence: TGTGCCAGTAGTATCGGGCAGGGGGCCTACGAGCAGTACTTC. Translated: CASSIGQGAYEQYF.

The V and J genes are TRBV5-4 and TRBJ2-1; D remains ambiguous. Trimming removed 4 bases at V and 7 bases at J, with 9 bases between. The CDR3 loop spans 12 amino acids. Looked up from germline, CDR1 is SGHNT and CDR2 is YYREEE (reference sequence). DNA for the CDR3: TGTGCCAGCAGCGCCCTAACGAATGAGCAGTTCTTC. Its protein is CASSALTNEQFF.

The rearrangement joins TRBV13 to TRBJ2-7; 9 nucleotides align to TRBD1. Germline trimming cut 6 bases from V and 6 bases from J; bases unmatched to any gene: 9. Germline-derived CDR1 and CDR2 are PRHDT and FYEKMQ (reference sequence). The CDR3 runs 14 residues. The DNA of the CDR3 is TGTGCCAGCAGGCGACAGGGGGGTATGGGCGAGCAGTACTTC. It encodes CASRRQGGMGEQYF.

The chain carries TRBV4-1 and TRBJ2-7; the match to TRBD1 covers 7 bases. CDR3 length equals 15 residues. The V and J ends lost 4 bases and 2 bases, in that order; junction bases with no gene match: 8. CDR1 and CDR2 (germline): MGHRA, YSYEKL. The CDR3 DNA follows: TGCGCCAGCAGCCTTGAGGACAGGCGAACCTACGAGCAGTACTTC. The encoded protein is CASSLEDRRTYEQYF.

The V call is TRBV27, the J call TRBJ1-5; the D gene is possibly TRBD1 (6 bases). CDR1 and CDR2 from the germline V gene are MNHEY and SMNVEV (reference sequence). There are 14 residues in the CDR3. V lost 3 bases, J lost 4 bases, and 10 bases lay in between. The DNA of the CDR3 is TGTGCCAGCAGTTTGGCAGGGGAAAATCAGCCCCAGCATTTT. This sequence encodes CASSLAGENQPQHF.

The V gene is TRBV27, the J gene TRBJ2-1; 12 bases map to TRBD2. With V trimmed by 6 bases and J by 8 bases, 5 bases remained unmatched. There are 14 residues in the CDR3. The germline gives CDR1 MNHEY, CDR2 SMNVEV (reference sequence). The CDR3 loop reads CASRGLAGRDEQFF. CDR3 nucleotide sequence: TGTGCCAGCAGGGGACTAGCGGGTCGGGATGAGCAGTTCTTC.

This rearrangement joins TRBV28 to TRBJ1-1; D gene uncertain. Germline values: CDR1 MDHEN, CDR2 SYDVKM. This CDR3 region has 13 residues. Trimming shortened V by 6 bases and J by 0 bases, and 8 bases separated the two germline ends. The CDR3 loop reads CASRVDMNTEAFF. As DNA, the CDR3 is TGTGCCAGCAGAGTAGATATGAACACTGAAGCTTTCTTT.

V is TRBV29-1 and J is TRBJ1-4; no clear D. V was shortened by 7 bases and J by 5 bases, with 14 bases between the two germline ends. The CDR3 contains 13 residues. The germline V gene encodes CDR1 SQVTM and CDR2 ANQGSEA. The CDR3 nucleotides are TGCAGCGGCACAGATGAACGCAATGAAAAACTGTTTTTT. This encodes CSGTDERNEKLFF.

The chain has TRBV28 and TRBJ2-3, with TRBD1 as a possible D gene (5 bases). V gave up 5 bases and J gave up 0 bases, with 9 bases separating them. Germline V lookup: CDR1 MDHEN, CDR2 SYDVKM. This CDR3 is built from 14 residues. CDR3 residues: CASSPDSSTDTQYF. Written as DNA, the CDR3 is TGTGCCAGCAGTCCTGACAGCAGCACAGATACGCAGTATTTT.

The chain employs TRBV9 and TRBJ2-7, with D tentatively TRBD1 (6 bases). There are 13 residues in the CDR3. V lost 4 bases and J lost 2, with 10 bases in between. Germline V gene lookup returns CDR1 SGDLS and CDR2 YYNGEE. The DNA of the CDR3 is TGTGCCAGCAGCCCGACAGGAACCTACGAGCAGTACTTC. Its protein product is CASSPTGTYEQYF.

The chain recombines TRBV19 with TRBJ2-7, with TRBD2 identical over 10 bases. The CDR3 covers 14 residues. Germline loops: CDR1 LNHDA, CDR2 SQIVND (reference sequence). J gave up 1 base and V 5 bases, and 2 bases lay outside the gene matches. The CDR3 coding sequence is TGTGCCAGTAGTGCGGGACTAGCGTCCTACGAGCAGTACTTC. This translates into CASSAGLASYEQYF. Drawing the rest from reference TRBV19 and TRBJ2-7, the complete variable domain is DGGITQSPKYLFRKEGQNVTLSCEQNLNHDAMYWYRQDPGQGLRLIYYSQIVNDFQKGDIAEGYSVSREKKESFPLTVTSAQKNPTAFYLCASSAGLASYEQYFGPGTRLTVT.

The chain uses TRBV10-3 and TRBJ2-3, with 7 bases identical to TRBD1. Germline assignment: CDR1 ENHRY and CDR2 SYGVKD. The CDR3 totals 16 residues. J was trimmed by 2 bases and V by 3 bases; bases with no gene match: 8. In DNA, the CDR3 is TGTGCCATCAGTGATTCGGGACAGCTCTCCACAGATACGCAGTATTTT. This translates into CAISDSGQLSTDTQYF.

This chain joins TRBV2 and TRBJ2-3; the match to TRBD2 covers 8 bases. Trimming removed 2 bases from V and 0 bases from J; junction bases left unmatched: 7. Germline loops: CDR1 SNHLY, CDR2 FYNNEI. The CDR3 consists of 17 residues. CDR3 sequence reads: CASSELVASGSTDTQYF. In DNA, the CDR3 is TGTGCCAGCAGTGAACTCGTGGCTAGCGGGAGCACAGATACGCAGTATTTT.

Details on this clone: The same CDR3 is also encoded by other DNA sequences in this sample. The chain carries TRBV27 and TRBJ2-7, with 11 bases identical to TRBD1. V lost 3 bases, J lost 2 bases, and 0 bases stayed unmatched. The CDR3 is 14 amino acids. Germline V gene data show CDR1 as MNHEY and CDR2 as SMNVEV (reference sequence). CDR3 DNA sequence: TGTGCCAGCAGTTTGGGACAGGGGGCCTACGAGCAGTACTTC. It translates to CASSLGQGAYEQYF.